What follows are 23 T cell receptor beta chains derived from one specimen sequenced in a study of blood T cell repertoires in COVID-19. The repertoire was sequenced with immunoSEQ multiplex PCR; TCRdb's copy has only in-frame clones and lacks some. The data contain about 120,000 clones, around nine tenths of them singletons. Input material: peripheral blood. These receptors all stem from a human donor with acute or convalescent COVID-19. The donor label of this sample is uncertain.

This rearrangement joins TRBV14 to TRBJ2-7; D possibly corresponds to TRBD2 (5 bases). The germline V gene has CDR1 SGHDN and CDR2 FVKESK. The V end was cut by 4 bases, the J end by 2 bases, with 9 bases between. The CDR3 is made up of 13 amino acids. CDR3: CASSPGSTYEQYF. DNA for the CDR3: TGTGCCAGCAGCCCGGGGTCAACCTACGAGCAGTACTTC.

The chain links TRBV12-3 or TRBV12-4 to TRBJ2-6, with 7 bases identical to TRBD1. V lost 5 bases, J lost 11 bases, and 3 bases stayed unmatched. The CDR3 consists of 12 residues. CDR3 DNA: TGTGCCAGCAGTCTGCAGGGGGACGTCCTGACTTTC. This encodes CASSLQGDVLTF.

Only one count was recorded for this clone. The V and J genes are TRBV7-3 and TRBJ1-1; the match to TRBD1 covers 10 bases. The CDR3 loop spans 14 amino acids. With V trimmed by 5 bases and J by 4 bases, 4 bases remained unmatched. Per the germline V gene, CDR1 is SGHTA and CDR2 is FQGTGA. CDR3: CASSPGQGGTEAFF. In nucleotides, the CDR3 is TGTGCCAGCAGCCCTGGACAGGGGGGCACTGAAGCTTTCTTT.

The chain combines TRBV28 with TRBJ1-5, with 7 bases lining up with TRBD1. The CDR3 totals 13 residues. The J segment lost 7 bases and the V segment lost 3 bases, leaving 3 bases of the junction unmatched. The germline V gene has CDR1 MDHEN and CDR2 SYDVKM. The CDR3 DNA reads TGTGCCAGCAGTTTGACAGGGTGGCAGCCCCAGCATTTT. Translating gives CASSLTGWQPQHF. The whole variable domain, filled in from reference TRBV28 and TRBJ1-5, reads DVKVTQSSRYLVKRTGEKVFLECVQDMDHENMFWYRQDPGLGLRLIYFSYDVKMKEKGDIPEGYSVSREKKERFSLILESASTNQTSMYLCASSLTGWQPQHFGDGTRLSIL.

The genes are TRBV2 and TRBJ1-2; D unresolved. V was clipped by 1 base and J by 6 bases, with 15 bases between them. CDR3 size: 15 residues. CDR1 and CDR2 (germline): SNHLY, FYNNEI. CDR3 sequence (DNA): TGTGCCAGCAGTGAAGTGCCGGGAAGCGTTGATGGCTACACCTTC. This codes for CASSEVPGSVDGYTF.

The J gene is TRBJ1-5, the V gene TRBV28; TRBD1 matches at 8 bases. J was trimmed by 6 bases and V by 7 bases; bases with no gene match: 8. The CDR3 loop spans 14 amino acids. CDR1 and CDR2 (germline): MDHEN, SYDVKM. CDR3 nucleotide sequence: TGTGCCAGCACCCTGAGGGGGACAGGTCAGCCCCAGCATTTT. This gives the protein CASTLRGTGQPQHF.

The chain couples TRBV27 to TRBJ1-5; TRBD1 matches at 8 bases. Germline V gene data show CDR1 as MNHEY and CDR2 as SMNVEV (reference sequence). This CDR3 has 16 amino acids. The trim removed 2 bases at V and 7 bases at J, leaving 10 bases unmatched. The CDR3, as DNA: TGTGCCAGCAGTTTAGTGTTCGGACAGGGATCCCAGCCCCAGCATTTT. Its protein is CASSLVFGQGSQPQHF.

This sequence joins TRBV12-3 or TRBV12-4 and TRBJ1-2; weak D call: TRBD1 (5 bases). The V end lost 7 bases, the J end lost 8 bases, and 17 bases lay between the germline ends. The CDR3 loop spans 13 amino acids. The DNA for the CDR3 is TGTGCCAGCACCGCACAGGTCCTTGGGGGCTACACCTTC. Translation: CASTAQVLGGYTF.

The chain employs TRBV7-8 and TRBJ2-2; TRBD1 is a possible D gene (6 bases). Germline V gives CDR1 SGHVS, CDR2 FQNEAQ. Trimming cost V 5 bases and J 5 bases, with 15 bases left between them. This CDR3 is built from 15 residues. CDR3: CASSLGQLLTGELFF. DNA for the CDR3: TGTGCCAGCAGCCTTGGACAGCTCCTGACCGGGGAGCTGTTTTTT. The variable domain in full, completed from reference TRBV7-8 and TRBJ2-2, reads GAGVSQSPRYKVAKRGQDVALRCDPISGHVSLFWYQQALGQGPEFLTYFQNEAQLDKSGLPSDRFFAERPEGSVSTLKIQRTQQEDSAVYLCASSLGQLLTGELFFGEGSRLTVL.

The rearrangement uses TRBV14 and TRBJ2-3; weak D call: TRBD2 (6 bases). Germline V lookup: CDR1 SGHDN, CDR2 FVKESK. The CDR3 is 16 residues long. The V end lost 4 bases, the J end lost 4 bases, and 18 bases lay between the germline ends. DNA of the CDR3: TGTGCCAGCAGCCCCAGCGGGCAGGGTTGGTCAGATACGCAGTATTTT. Translation gives CASSPSGQGWSDTQYF.

This rearrangement joins TRBV6-6 to TRBJ1-4; 7 nucleotides line up with TRBD1. V shed 4 bases, J shed 7 bases, and the junction held 6 bases outside the gene matches. Germline CDR1 MNHNY, CDR2 SVGAGI (reference sequence). This CDR3 is built from 14 residues. The CDR3: CASSLDRSSEKLFF. CDR3 DNA: TGTGCCAGCAGTTTGGACAGGTCAAGTGAAAAACTGTTTTTT.

This chain uses TRBV2 with TRBJ2-3, with a possible D match to TRBD2 (7 bases). V was trimmed by 2 bases and J by 6 bases, leaving 18 bases between them. Germline V gene data show CDR1 as SNHLY and CDR2 as FYNNEI. The length of the CDR3 is 16 residues. DNA of the CDR3: TGTGCCAGCAGTGAAACCCTAGTAAGGGGGGGGGATACGCAGTATTTT. It specifies CASSETLVRGGDTQYF.

V gene TRBV7-2 combines with J gene TRBJ2-3; a weak D match, TRBD1 (6 bases). The CDR3 extends over 14 amino acids. The germline V and J ends were trimmed by 4 bases and 2 bases, with 10 bases remaining between them. Looked up from germline, CDR1 is SGHTA and CDR2 is FQGNSA. The CDR3 loop reads CASSSGQTTDTQYF. CDR3 DNA sequence: TGTGCCAGCAGCTCCGGACAGACCACAGATACGCAGTATTTT. Looking up the rest from reference TRBV7-2 and TRBJ2-3 gives the full variable domain: GAGVSQSPSNKVTEKGKDVELRCDPISGHTALYWYRQSLGQGLEFLIYFQGNSAPDKSGLPSDRFSAERTGGSVSTLTIQRTQQEDSAVYLCASSSGQTTDTQYFGPGTRLTVL.

The genes are TRBV28 and TRBJ2-7; a possible D gene is TRBD2 (6 bases). The CDR3 loop spans 11 amino acids. V was cut by 10 bases and J by 4 bases, with 11 bases left in between. Germline assignment: CDR1 MDHEN and CDR2 SYDVKM. Here the CDR3 DNA reads TGTGCCACTGGGGGGTTGTACGAGCAGTACTTC. This translates into CATGGLYEQYF.

The CDR3 sequence is CASSLLGGVRETQYF. The CDR3 DNA reads TGTGCCAGCAGCTTATTAGGGGGCGTGAGGGAGACCCAGTACTTC. The J gene is TRBJ2-5, the V gene TRBV7-3; 7 nucleotides align to TRBD1. The CDR3 is 15 amino acids. CDR1 and CDR2 (germline): SGHTA, FQGTGA. After removal of 2 bases from V and 5 bases from J, the junction contained 8 bases not matched to a gene. Together with reference TRBV7-3 and TRBJ2-5, the CDR3 gives the full variable domain: GAGVSQTPSNKVTEKGKYVELRCDPISGHTALYWYRQSLGQGPEFLIYFQGTGAADDSGLPNDRFFAVRPEGSVSTLKIQRTERGDSAVYLCASSLLGGVRETQYFGPGTRLLVL.

This chain uses TRBV7-2 with TRBJ2-7, with D maybe TRBD2 (5 bases). The CDR3 totals 13 residues. The germline gives CDR1 SGHTA, CDR2 FQGNSA. Deletions cut 0 bases from V and 9 bases from J, with 12 bases between. CDR3 amino acids: CASSLARARLQYF. DNA of the CDR3: TGTGCCAGCAGCTTAGCGCGGGCGAGACTGCAGTACTTC. The complete variable domain, with remaining parts taken from reference TRBV7-2 and TRBJ2-7, reads GAGVSQSPSNKVTEKGKDVELRCDPISGHTALYWYRQSLGQGLEFLIYFQGNSAPDKSGLPSDRFSAERTGGSVSTLTIQRTQQEDSAVYLCASSLARARLQYFGPGTRLTVT.

The V and J genes are TRBV25-1 and TRBJ2-6; no clear D. The CDR3 totals 17 residues. V lost 4 bases to trimming and J lost 2 bases, with 15 bases between them. Per the germline V gene, CDR1 is MGHDK and CDR2 is SYGVNS. CDR3 residues: CASSALTTATGANVLTF. As DNA, the CDR3 is TGTGCCAGCAGTGCGCTGACAACAGCAACTGGGGCCAACGTCCTGACTTTC.

CDR3 DNA: TGTGCCACCAGCTTCTCCCTTTTGCGTAGCACAGATACGCAGTATTTT. Its translation is CATSFSLLRSTDTQYF. The chain joins TRBV15 to TRBJ2-3, with no clear D. This CDR3 has 16 amino acids. Germline V gives CDR1 LNHNV, CDR2 YYDKDF (reference sequence). The V and J ends lost 5 bases and 0 bases respectively, with 15 bases between them.

The chain has TRBV7-6 and TRBJ1-1; D possibly corresponds to TRBD1 (5 bases). Germline CDR1 is SGHVS and CDR2 is FNYEAQ. CDR3 length: 16 amino acids. The V end was cut by 0 bases, the J end by 0 bases, with 11 bases between. The CDR3: CASSLAGPRMNTEAFF. The DNA of the CDR3 is TGTGCCAGCAGCTTAGCGGGGCCCAGGATGAACACTGAAGCTTTCTTT.

This chain uses TRBV28 with TRBJ1-6; 8 positions match TRBD1. This CDR3 contains 15 residues. V gave up 2 bases and J gave up 5 bases; unmatched junction bases: 2. Germline CDR1 and CDR2: MDHEN and SYDVKM. CDR3 residues: CASSLTGGNNSPLHF. The CDR3 DNA is TGTGCCAGCAGTTTAACAGGGGGAAATAATTCACCCCTCCACTTT.

This chain joins TRBV5-6 and TRBJ2-3; the match to TRBD2 covers 9 bases. The CDR3 extends over 16 amino acids. CDR1 SGHDT and CDR2 YYEEEE come from the germline V gene. Trimming cost V 4 bases and J 3 bases; bases outside gene matches: 9. The CDR3 reads CASSLVNSGGTDTQYF. The CDR3 nucleotides read TGTGCCAGCAGCCTAGTGAATAGCGGGGGTACAGATACGCAGTATTTT.

This chain joins TRBV28 and TRBJ2-7, with D uncertain. The V end was cut by 2 bases, the J end by 3 bases, with 8 bases between. Germline CDR1 and CDR2: MDHEN and SYDVKM. The CDR3 is 13 amino acids. The CDR3 bases are TGTGCCAGCAGTTTAGAGCAAAACTACGAGCAGTACTTC. Translation gives CASSLEQNYEQYF.

The chain couples TRBV10-3 to TRBJ2-5, with D hard to call. Trimming pared 2 bases from V and 5 bases from J, leaving 3 bases between. The germline V gene encodes CDR1 ENHRY and CDR2 SYGVKD. The CDR3 spans 11 residues. The CDR3 reads CAISERETQYF. In DNA, the CDR3 is TGTGCCATCAGTGAGCGTGAGACCCAGTACTTC.